This is a list of T cell receptor beta chains from one sample in a study of shared clonotypes between healthy human individuals. Measured with immunoSEQ multiplex PCR; TCRdb has only the in-frame clones, and not every one. Of some 2,100,000 clones listed, 90% to 96% are singletons. The sequenced sample consisted of naive CD4+ T cells sorted from blood. The receptors were gathered from a man in his late teens or twenties in good health. Each CDR3 is given with its conserved first and last residue. Fields, in order: clone size, D gene, V gene, J gene, CDR3 protein, CDR3 DNA. A D gene is named only where the DNA matches it firmly. Clone size is given for some rows only: seen once, a few or many times, or a class if the clone is expanded.

clone_size: NA
d_call: NA
v_call: TRBV1
j_call: TRBJ1-4
cdr3_aa: CTSSQPPSEKLFF
cdr3_nt: TGCACCAGCAGCCAGCCCCCGAGTGAAAAACTGTTTTTT

clone_size: NA
d_call: NA
v_call: TRBV5-4
j_call: TRBJ2-2
cdr3_aa: CASSLGQSSTGELFF
cdr3_nt: TGTGCCAGCAGCTTGGGACAGAGTAGCACCGGGGAGCTGTTTTTT

clone_size: NA
d_call: NA
v_call: TRBV10-3
j_call: TRBJ2-7
cdr3_aa: CAISGGRMAYEQYF
cdr3_nt: TGTGCCATCAGTGGGGGCAGAATGGCCTACGAGCAGTACTTC

clone_size: NA
d_call: NA
v_call: TRBV30
j_call: TRBJ1-3
cdr3_aa: CAWSSRNTIYF
cdr3_nt: TGTGCCTGGAGTTCCCGAAACACCATATATTTT

clone_size: NA
d_call: TRBD1
v_call: TRBV7-2
j_call: TRBJ1-6
cdr3_aa: CASSFAGGSYNSPLHF
cdr3_nt: TGTGCCAGCAGCTTTGCAGGGGGCTCCTATAATTCACCCCTCCACTTT

clone_size: NA
d_call: TRBD2
v_call: TRBV5-6
j_call: TRBJ2-1
cdr3_aa: CASSFLAGVANEQFF
cdr3_nt: TGTGCCAGCAGCTTTCTAGCGGGAGTAGCTAATGAGCAGTTCTTC

clone_size: NA
d_call: TRBD1
v_call: TRBV6-5
j_call: TRBJ1-2
cdr3_aa: CASRVGTGPSYGYTF
cdr3_nt: TGTGCCAGCCGAGTTGGGACAGGGCCTAGCTATGGCTACACCTTC

clone_size: NA
d_call: TRBD1
v_call: TRBV30
j_call: TRBJ1-2
cdr3_aa: CAWRVTRQGIDGYTF
cdr3_nt: TGTGCCTGGAGGGTAACGCGACAGGGGATCGATGGCTACACCTTC

clone_size: NA
d_call: NA
v_call: TRBV4-1
j_call: TRBJ1-1
cdr3_aa: CASSGEGTEAFF
cdr3_nt: TGCGCAAGCTCGGGAGAGGGCACTGAAGCTTTCTTT

clone_size: NA
d_call: TRBD1
v_call: TRBV5-3
j_call: TRBJ1-4
cdr3_aa: CASSYTGAGNEKLFF
cdr3_nt: TGTGCCAGCAGCTATACAGGGGCTGGTAATGAAAAACTGTTTTTT

clone_size: NA
d_call: TRBD1
v_call: TRBV28
j_call: TRBJ2-7
cdr3_aa: CASLPGGGYEQYF
cdr3_nt: TGTGCCAGCCTACCAGGGGGCGGTTACGAGCAGTACTTC

clone_size: NA
d_call: NA
v_call: TRBV7-9
j_call: TRBJ2-6
cdr3_aa: CASSGAVLTPSGANVLTF
cdr3_nt: TGTGCCAGCAGCGGCGCAGTTCTCACCCCCTCTGGGGCCAACGTCCTGACTTTC

clone_size: NA
d_call: NA
v_call: TRBV7-9
j_call: TRBJ2-3
cdr3_aa: CASSREIGTDTQYF
cdr3_nt: TGTGCCAGCTCCCGGGAGATTGGCACAGATACGCAGTATTTT

clone_size: NA
d_call: NA
v_call: TRBV10-3
j_call: TRBJ2-5
cdr3_aa: CAISDGPAGETQYF
cdr3_nt: TGTGCCATCAGTGACGGCCCTGCTGGCGAGACCCAGTACTTC

clone_size: NA
d_call: TRBD1
v_call: TRBV29-1
j_call: TRBJ1-3
cdr3_aa: CSARTGGNTIYF
cdr3_nt: TGCAGCGCCAGGACAGGGGGAAACACCATATATTTT

clone_size: NA
d_call: NA
v_call: TRBV7-2
j_call: TRBJ1-1
cdr3_aa: CASTQTVLIMNTEAFF
cdr3_nt: TGTGCCAGCACCCAGACAGTACTAATCATGAACACTGAAGCTTTCTTT

clone_size: NA
d_call: NA
v_call: TRBV10-3
j_call: TRBJ2-3
cdr3_aa: CAISDLAGTDTQYF
cdr3_nt: TGTGCCATCAGTGACCTCGCGGGCACAGATACGCAGTATTTT

clone_size: NA
d_call: TRBD1
v_call: TRBV2
j_call: TRBJ1-2
cdr3_aa: CASNKGQGRYTF
cdr3_nt: TGTGCCAGCAATAAGGGACAGGGCCGCTACACCTTC

clone_size: NA
d_call: TRBD2
v_call: TRBV10-1
j_call: TRBJ2-3
cdr3_aa: CASAPAGGDTQYF
cdr3_nt: TGCGCCAGCGCCCCAGCGGGAGGAGATACGCAGTATTTT

clone_size: NA
d_call: NA
v_call: TRBV30
j_call: TRBJ2-7
cdr3_aa: CAWGGTPAGEQYF
cdr3_nt: TGTGCCTGGGGGGGGACGCCCGCGGGAGAGCAGTACTTC

clone_size: NA
d_call: NA
v_call: TRBV6-5
j_call: TRBJ1-6
cdr3_aa: CASKRGPESPLHF
cdr3_nt: TGTGCCAGCAAGAGGGGCCCAGAGTCACCCCTCCACTTT

clone_size: NA
d_call: NA
v_call: TRBV30
j_call: TRBJ2-5
cdr3_aa: CAWSVGSGAGKTQYF
cdr3_nt: TGTGCCTGGAGTGTTGGTAGCGGTGCGGGAAAGACCCAGTACTTC

clone_size: NA
d_call: NA
v_call: TRBV6-1
j_call: TRBJ1-6
cdr3_aa: CASSNKQGVGSPLHF
cdr3_nt: TGTGCCAGCAGTAACAAACAGGGCGTCGGATCACCCCTCCACTTT

clone_size: NA
d_call: NA
v_call: TRBV7-9
j_call: TRBJ2-1
cdr3_aa: CASSPPGIAEQFF
cdr3_nt: TGTGCCAGCAGCCCCCCGGGAATCGCTGAGCAGTTCTTC

clone_size: NA
d_call: NA
v_call: TRBV2
j_call: TRBJ1-5
cdr3_aa: CASSGGNQPQHF
cdr3_nt: TGTGCCAGCAGTGGAGGTAATCAGCCCCAGCATTTT

clone_size: NA
d_call: NA
v_call: TRBV5-5
j_call: TRBJ2-5
cdr3_aa: CASSDWTAQETQYF
cdr3_nt: TGTGCCAGCAGCGACTGGACAGCTCAAGAGACCCAGTACTTC

clone_size: NA
d_call: TRBD2
v_call: TRBV6-1
j_call: TRBJ2-3
cdr3_aa: CASSPLSGGAGTQYF
cdr3_nt: TGTGCCAGCAGTCCTCTCAGCGGGGGGGCCGGGACGCAGTATTTT

clone_size: NA
d_call: TRBD1
v_call: TRBV14
j_call: TRBJ1-5
cdr3_aa: CASSQGQGAGQPQHF
cdr3_nt: TGTGCCAGCAGCCAAGGACAGGGGGCAGGGCAGCCCCAGCATTTT

clone_size: NA
d_call: TRBD1
v_call: TRBV14
j_call: TRBJ1-6
cdr3_aa: CASSDRGYNSPLHF
cdr3_nt: TGTGCCAGCAGCGACAGGGGATATAATTCACCCCTCCACTTT

clone_size: NA
d_call: NA
v_call: TRBV9
j_call: TRBJ1-5
cdr3_aa: CASSVDGGNQPQHF
cdr3_nt: TGTGCCAGCAGCGTAGATGGGGGTAATCAGCCCCAGCATTTT

clone_size: NA
d_call: NA
v_call: TRBV29-1
j_call: TRBJ2-7
cdr3_aa: CSVSSSYEQYF
cdr3_nt: TGCAGCGTTTCTAGCTCCTACGAGCAGTACTTC

clone_size: NA
d_call: NA
v_call: TRBV7-9
j_call: TRBJ1-3
cdr3_aa: CASSLATYKTPGNTIYF
cdr3_nt: TGTGCCAGCAGCTTAGCCACCTACAAAACGCCTGGAAACACCATATATTTT

clone_size: NA
d_call: NA
v_call: TRBV6-5
j_call: TRBJ2-4
cdr3_aa: CASSPGHIQYF
cdr3_nt: TGTGCCAGCAGTCCCGGGCACATTCAGTACTTC

clone_size: NA
d_call: TRBD1
v_call: TRBV28
j_call: TRBJ1-2
cdr3_aa: CASSPRTGRNYGYTF
cdr3_nt: TGTGCCAGCAGTCCCAGGACAGGGCGAAACTATGGCTACACCTTC

clone_size: NA
d_call: NA
v_call: TRBV4-2
j_call: TRBJ2-1
cdr3_aa: CASSQEWDRGGGSYNEQFF
cdr3_nt: TGTGCCAGCAGCCAAGAATGGGACCGGGGTGGGGGCTCCTACAATGAGCAGTTCTTC

clone_size: once
d_call: NA
v_call: TRBV5-1
j_call: TRBJ1-5
cdr3_aa: CASSLVAGEDQPQHF
cdr3_nt: TGCGCCAGCAGCTTGGTGGCAGGGGAGGATCAGCCCCAGCATTTT

clone_size: NA
d_call: NA
v_call: TRBV10-3
j_call: TRBJ1-1
cdr3_aa: CAISESAGMNTEAFF
cdr3_nt: TGTGCCATCAGTGAGTCCGCAGGGATGAACACTGAAGCTTTCTTT

clone_size: once
d_call: NA
v_call: TRBV6-5
j_call: TRBJ1-3
cdr3_aa: CASRQTGTSGNTIYF
cdr3_nt: TGTGCCAGCAGACAAACAGGGACCTCTGGAAACACCATATATTTT

clone_size: NA
d_call: TRBD2
v_call: TRBV5-3
j_call: TRBJ2-1
cdr3_aa: CATQGLAFDEQFF
cdr3_nt: TGTGCCACCCAGGGACTAGCCTTTGATGAGCAGTTCTTC

clone_size: once
d_call: NA
v_call: TRBV4-1
j_call: TRBJ2-7
cdr3_aa: CASSQGRDRYSYEQYF
cdr3_nt: TGCGCCAGCAGCCAAGGGAGGGACCGATACTCCTACGAGCAGTACTTC

clone_size: NA
d_call: TRBD1
v_call: TRBV7-2
j_call: TRBJ2-3
cdr3_aa: CASSFRTGVADTQYF
cdr3_nt: TGTGCCAGCAGCTTTCGGACAGGGGTGGCAGATACGCAGTATTTT

clone_size: NA
d_call: NA
v_call: TRBV5-1
j_call: TRBJ2-7
cdr3_aa: CASSFVGDGYYEQYF
cdr3_nt: TGCGCCAGCAGCTTCGTGGGGGACGGTTACTACGAGCAGTACTTC

clone_size: NA
d_call: TRBD1
v_call: TRBV2
j_call: TRBJ2-7
cdr3_aa: CASSRIQGVGSYEQYF
cdr3_nt: TGTGCCAGCAGTAGAATACAGGGGGTCGGCTCCTACGAGCAGTACTTC

clone_size: NA
d_call: NA
v_call: TRBV30
j_call: TRBJ2-2
cdr3_aa: CAWERGGELFF
cdr3_nt: TGTGCCTGGGAACGAGGCGGGGAGCTGTTTTTT